This TCR beta chain is from a study of blood T cell repertoires in COVID-19. For the study at large: Italy, Spain and the United States were the sources of the convalescent and acute COVID-19 samples. Nucleic acid was either cDNA or gDNA, and it came from T cells, B-cell-depleted T cells, or PBMCs.

In the original processing: Counts of nucleated cells, estimated from reference gene primer amplification, were obtained. The method was immunoSEQ multiplex PCR; TCRdb's version includes in-frame clones alone and lacks a portion of them. The V and J calls and the clone size are those of that table, but D and trimming were determined from the DNA. Of 380,000 or so clones listed, 89% are singletons. This CDR3 has 14 amino acids. V was pared by 6 bases and J by 8 bases, with 16 bases between. Germline CDR1 reads MDHEN; CDR2 reads SYDVKM. Sequencing was done on a sample of peripheral blood. The sequence derives from a man aged 35 to 55 with acute or convalescent COVID-19. V usage is TRBV28 and J usage is TRBJ1-4; unclear D gene. The CDR3 loop reads CASRESGGQEKLFF. CDR3 nucleotide sequence: TGTGCCAGCAGAGAGTCGGGAGGTCAAGAAAAACTGTTTTTT. Complete variable domain (other parts from reference TRBV28 and TRBJ1-4): DVKVTQSSRYLVKRTGEKVFLECVQDMDHENMFWYRQDPGLGLRLIYFSYDVKMKEKGDIPEGYSVSREKKERFSLILESASTNQTSMYLCASRESGGQEKLFFGSGTQLSVL.